This TCR beta chain was recovered during a study of T-cell reconstitution after alpha-beta-depleted transplantation in children. Unique molecular identifiers were incorporated when the TCRbeta library was constructed. MiXCR, applied by TCRdb to the PCR reads, yields one record per CDR3 protein. Counted here are about 980,000 distinct CDR3 sequences, about 29% occurring once; the ten biggest clones make up over 25%. Findings of the study overall: A year had passed since transplant, and T-cell counts and diversity by then came mostly from newly produced T cells. By about two months after transplant, alpha-beta T cells reportedly arose from several hundred graft clones that had expanded.

About this clonotype: What it recognizes is unknown.

CDR3 length: 14 amino acids. The germline V gene has CDR1 SGHTA and CDR2 FQGTGA. The germline V and J ends were trimmed by 4 bases and 0 bases, with 10 bases remaining between them. J is TRBJ2-7 and V is TRBV7-3; D unclear. The sequenced sample was PBMCs, mostly from graft donor cells, obtained 360 days after TCRalphabeta/CD19-depleted stem cell transplant. The clonotype was recovered from a boy under two years old who had a stem cell transplant for SCID, so the T cells may come from the graft donor. The CDR3 DNA sequence: TGTGCCAGCAGCTCGACACCCAGCTCCTACGAGCAGTACTTC. Encoded protein: CASSSTPSSYEQYF. Based on the CDR3 plus reference TRBV7-3 and TRBJ2-7, the full variable domain is GAGVSQTPSNKVTEKGKYVELRCDPISGHTALYWYRQSLGQGPEFLIYFQGTGAADDSGLPNDRFFAVRPEGSVSTLKIQRTERGDSAVYLCASSSTPSSYEQYFGPGTRLTVT.